The 32 T cell receptor beta chains below were found in one sample sequenced in a study of identical twins. TCRdb reprocessed the 5' RACE reads with MiXCR, giving one entry per CDR3 protein. This sample has 300,000 to 400,000 distinct CDR3 sequences; approximately 13% occur once, and the top ten carry around 7.8%. Separately, the same data were catalogued under a study of yellow fever vaccine responses in identical twins.

Input material: CD8+ T cells sorted from blood. These receptors came from a woman between 18 and 29 years old in good health.

This clonotype was counted only a few times. CDR3 sequence: CATSDLNVVTGGFNEQFF. Here the CDR3 DNA reads TGTGCCACCAGTGATTTGAACGTCGTGACAGGGGGCTTCAATGAGCAGTTCTTC. The rearrangement links TRBV24-1 to TRBJ2-1, with 10 nucleotides matching TRBD1. The junction had 10 bases not matched to a gene; V was cut back by 0 bases and J by 6 bases. Germline assignment: CDR1 KGHDR and CDR2 SFDVKD. The CDR3 totals 18 residues.

This clonotype was counted only a few times. The chain has TRBV28 and TRBJ2-7, with 7 bases matching TRBD1. This CDR3 region has 14 residues. The germline V gene has CDR1 MDHEN and CDR2 SYDVKM. The V gene end was trimmed by 4 bases and the J gene end by 7 bases; junction bases not matched to a gene: 10. CDR3 sequence (DNA): TGTGCCAGCAGTTCGACGCACAGGGGCTGGGAGCAGTACGTC. The encoded protein is CASSSTHRGWEQYV.

The chain links TRBV15 to TRBJ2-1, with TRBD1 matching over 11 bases. This CDR3 comprises 14 residues. Per germline, CDR1 LNHNV and CDR2 YYDKDF (reference sequence). The V gene end was trimmed by 4 bases and the J gene end by 8 bases; junction bases not matched to a gene: 4. CDR3 sequence (DNA): TGTGCCACCAGCACCGGGACAGGGGGTTATGAGCAGTTCTTC. Protein: CATSTGTGGYEQFF.

This clonotype was seen a handful of times. V usage is TRBV11-2 and J usage is TRBJ1-1; D possibly corresponds to TRBD1 (5 bases). The CDR3 contains 12 residues. Germline CDR1 SGHAT, CDR2 FQNNGV. V gave up 1 base and J gave up 9 bases, with 9 bases separating them. The DNA of the CDR3 is TGTGCCAGCAGCTTAGGAAACAGGCAAGCTTTCTTT. Amino acid sequence: CASSLGNRQAFF.

In its sample, this clonotype was seen many times. Its ends do not fully match the called genes, so a read error is possible. The gene calls are TRBV20-1 and TRBJ2-4; TRBD1 matches 8 bases. The CDR3 has 13 amino acids. Germline CDR1 and CDR2: DFQATT and SNEGSKA (reference sequence). CDR3 in amino acids: CSAGETGVNIQYF. The CDR3 coding sequence is TGCAGTGCTGGAGAGACAGGGGTGAACATTCAGTACTTC.

CDR3 protein: CACTATGLAGNTGELFF. For the CDR3, the DNA is TGTGCCTGCACCGCAACTGGACTAGCGGGTAACACCGGGGAGCTGTTTTTT. The rearrangement links TRBV3-1 to TRBJ2-2, with 11 positions matching TRBD2. This CDR3 is 17 amino acids long. Germline loops: CDR1 LGHDT, CDR2 YNNKEL (reference sequence). J gave up 2 bases and V 11 bases, and 13 bases lay outside the gene matches.

The gene calls are TRBV19 and TRBJ1-6, with a possible D match to TRBD1 (5 bases). CDR1 LNHDA and CDR2 SQIVND come from the germline V gene (reference sequence). The CDR3 has 11 amino acids. Trimming removed 4 bases from V and 14 bases from J, with 9 bases in between. The CDR3 loop reads CASSSGATLHF. CDR3 nucleotide sequence: TGTGCCAGTAGTAGCGGGGCCACCCTCCACTTT.

This rearrangement joins TRBV4-1 to TRBJ2-5, with 11 nucleotides matching TRBD1. CDR3 length: 15 amino acids. The germline V gene encodes CDR1 MGHRA and CDR2 YSYEKL. V gave up 7 bases and J gave up 2 bases; unmatched junction bases: 6. This chain's CDR3 is CASNRDRGSQETQYF. CDR3 nucleotide sequence: TGCGCCAGCAACCGGGACAGGGGGTCACAAGAGACCCAGTACTTC.

The genes are TRBV9 and TRBJ2-3, with 7 bases fitting TRBD1. The CDR3 spans 15 residues. The V gene's germline CDR1 is SGDLS and CDR2 YYNGEE. V gave up 3 bases and J gave up 4 bases; unmatched junction bases: 8. CDR3 in amino acids: CASSEGTVDPDTQYF. The CDR3 nucleotides are TGTGCCAGCAGCGAAGGGACAGTGGATCCAGATACGCAGTATTTT.

This clonotype was counted a few times. The rearrangement uses TRBV10-1 and TRBJ2-7; perhaps TRBD1 as D (6 bases). The germline CDR1 and CDR2 sequences are WNHNN and SYGVQD (reference sequence). V dropped 5 bases and J dropped 4 bases, with 18 bases sitting between them. The CDR3 loop spans 15 amino acids. This chain's CDR3 is CASSPCQQGWYEQYV. The CDR3 DNA reads as TGCGCCAGCAGTCCTTGCCAACAGGGATGGTACGAGCAGTACGTC.

The chain recombines TRBV29-1 with TRBJ1-3; D unresolved. V was clipped by 4 bases and J by 2 bases, with 9 bases between them. This CDR3 comprises 13 residues. In germline, CDR1 is SQVTM, CDR2 ANQGSEA. CDR3 DNA: TGCAGCGTTGTCGACGCCACTGGAAACACCATATATTTT. Translated: CSVVDATGNTIYF.

The rearrangement joins TRBV6-1 to TRBJ1-1; tentatively, D is TRBD1 (5 bases). The germline gives CDR1 MNHNS, CDR2 SASEGT. The CDR3 runs to 19 residues. With 0 bases removed from V and 3 bases from J, the gap between germline ends came to 23 bases. CDR3 sequence: CASSEARGWQFRGDTEAFF. The CDR3 coding sequence is TGTGCCAGCAGTGAAGCGCGGGGCTGGCAGTTTCGGGGGGACACTGAAGCTTTCTTT.

This clonotype has just a few counts. The V call is TRBV9, the J call TRBJ2-2, with TRBD2 matching over 7 bases. The CDR3 is made up of 15 amino acids. The ends lost 3 bases at V and 6 bases at J; junction bases unmatched: 8. Germline values: CDR1 SGDLS, CDR2 YYNGEE. The CDR3 loop is CASSAMLTSSGELFF. CDR3 DNA sequence: TGTGCCAGCAGCGCGATGCTGACTAGCTCCGGGGAGCTGTTTTTT.

CDR3 in DNA: TGTGCCAGCAGCGCCTGGACAGGGAGGAACGAGCAGTACGTC. The encoded protein is CASSAWTGRNEQYV. The rearrangement uses TRBV7-9 and TRBJ2-7; 8 nucleotides agree with TRBD1. Trimming removed 5 bases from V and 5 bases from J; junction bases left unmatched: 8. CDR1 and CDR2 (germline): SEHNR, FQNEAQ (reference sequence). This CDR3 spans 14 amino acids.

This clonotype was seen many times. The chain recombines TRBV2 with TRBJ2-7; unclear D gene. Germline V gene lookup returns CDR1 SNHLY and CDR2 FYNNEI. With 2 bases removed from V and 3 bases from J, the gap between germline ends came to 8 bases. The CDR3 extends over 13 amino acids. CDR3 DNA: TGTGCCAGCAGTGAATGGCAAGACTACGAGCAGTACGTC. Translation: CASSEWQDYEQYV.

The chain uses TRBV28 and TRBJ2-7; a weak D match, TRBD1 (5 bases). V lost 4 bases and J lost 2, with 18 bases in between. The CDR3 has 16 amino acids. CDR1 and CDR2 from the germline V gene are MDHEN and SYDVKM. CDR3 nucleotide sequence: TGTGCCAGCAGTTCCTTCAGGGCCCCTACTCCCTACGAGCAGTACGTC. It translates to CASSSFRAPTPYEQYV.

This clonotype came up many times. The gene calls are TRBV29-1 and TRBJ2-1; a possible D gene is TRBD2 (7 bases). CDR3 size: 13 residues. CDR1 is SQVTM, CDR2 ANQGSEA, per germline. The ends were cut back, 6 bases at V and 9 bases at J, with 18 bases in the middle. Written as DNA, the CDR3 is TGCAGCGTCGCGGAGGGGGGGCGCGGTGAGCAGTTCTTC. Translating it yields CSVAEGGRGEQFF.

This clonotype was seen at least ten times. The CDR3 DNA sequence: TGTGCCAGCAGCGTAGACGGGCGGGAGCAGTACTTC. This sequence encodes CASSVDGREQYF. This chain connects TRBV9 to TRBJ2-7; no clear D gene. Trimming stripped 0 bases from V and 7 bases from J, with 8 bases between. Germline values: CDR1 SGDLS, CDR2 YYNGEE. This CDR3 has 12 amino acids.

V usage is TRBV9 and J usage is TRBJ2-5; maybe TRBD2 (5 bases). Trimming removed 5 bases from V and 5 bases from J, with 19 bases in between. Germline V CDR1 and CDR2: SGDLS, YYNGEE. The CDR3 contains 15 residues. The CDR3 DNA reads TGTGCCAGCAGTGTCGGTCGGGAATCGTGGGAGACCCAGTACTTC. Amino acid sequence: CASSVGRESWETQYF. Based on the CDR3 plus reference TRBV9 and TRBJ2-5, the full variable domain is DSGVTQTPKHLITATGQRVTLRCSPRSGDLSVYWYQQSLDQGLQFLIQYYNGEERAKGNILERFSAQQFPDLHSELNLSSLELGDSALYFCASSVGRESWETQYFGPGTRLLVL.

This clonotype was recorded a few times. The chain is built from TRBV4-1 and TRBJ1-5; a weak D match, TRBD1 (5 bases). Germline CDR1 and CDR2: MGHRA and YSYEKL. V was cut by 0 bases and J by 7 bases, with 16 bases left in between. CDR3 length: 16 amino acids. The CDR3 protein is CASSQEVQGTGQPQHF. CDR3 sequence (DNA): TGCGCCAGCAGCCAAGAGGTGCAGGGTACGGGACAGCCCCAGCATTTT.

J is TRBJ1-1 and V is TRBV4-1; no definite D call. Germline CDR1 is MGHRA and CDR2 is YSYEKL. V dropped 2 bases and J dropped 4 bases, with 14 bases sitting between them. The CDR3 extends over 15 amino acids. DNA for the CDR3: TGCGCCAGCAGCCAATCAGGAGAGGGTCGCACTGAAGCTTTCTTT. Translated: CASSQSGEGRTEAFF.

This clonotype turned up a few times. This sequence joins TRBV27 and TRBJ2-2; D ambiguous. The germline V gene has CDR1 MNHEY and CDR2 SMNVEV (reference sequence). V lost 2 bases, J lost 6 bases, and 7 bases lay in between. The CDR3 is 13 amino acids. CDR3 sequence reads: CASSLSRAGELFF. For the CDR3, the DNA is TGTGCCAGCAGTTTAAGTAGGGCCGGGGAGCTGTTTTTT.

V gene TRBV27 combines with J gene TRBJ2-1, with a possible D match to TRBD2 (5 bases). Germline CDR1 reads MNHEY; CDR2 reads SMNVEV (reference sequence). This CDR3 has 14 residues. Trimming pared 7 bases from V and 3 bases from J, leaving 13 bases between. The CDR3 loop is CASKLSSSYNEQFF. CDR3 bases: TGTGCCAGCAAACTCTCTAGCAGCTACAATGAGCAGTTCTTC.

This clonotype was observed many times. This chain joins TRBV27 and TRBJ1-4; 10 positions agree with TRBD1. CDR3 length: 15 residues. J was trimmed by 8 bases and V by 5 bases; bases with no gene match: 8. Germline V lookup: CDR1 MNHEY, CDR2 SMNVEV (reference sequence). CDR3 loop: CASSTRDRGGEKLFF. CDR3 bases: TGTGCCAGCAGTACCCGGGACAGGGGTGGAGAAAAACTGTTTTTT.

This clonotype occurred many times. CDR3 residues: CASSPGQGVGEQYV. DNA for the CDR3: TGTGCCAGCAGTCCAGGACAGGGGGTTGGCGAGCAGTACGTC. This chain connects TRBV27 to TRBJ2-7; 10 bases are shared with TRBD1. The CDR3 is made up of 14 amino acids. Per the germline V gene, CDR1 is MNHEY and CDR2 is SMNVEV (reference sequence). Unmatched junction bases numbered 7, after V lost 5 bases and J lost 6 bases.

This clonotype occurred many times. The CDR3 coding sequence is TGTGCCGCCTCACCCCCTCATTCCGGGACACCGAACACTGAAGCTTTCTTT. Encoded protein: CAASPPHSGTPNTEAFF. The chain carries TRBV10-3 and TRBJ1-1, with TRBD1 as a possible D gene (6 bases). The length of the CDR3 is 17 residues. The germline gives CDR1 ENHRY, CDR2 SYGVKD. The V and J ends lost 11 bases and 1 base respectively, with 26 bases between them.

This clonotype was recorded at least ten times. The chain combines TRBV12-3 or TRBV12-4 with TRBJ2-2, with a tentative D call TRBD1 (6 bases). The CDR3 loop spans 15 amino acids. V was trimmed by 0 bases and J by 4 bases, leaving 9 bases between them. The CDR3 DNA is TGTGCCAGCAGTTTAGCGGGGGCGGCCACCGGGGAGCTGTTTTTT. It translates to CASSLAGAATGELFF.

This clonotype was counted between two and nine times. The chain is built from TRBV7-8 and TRBJ2-7, with 11 bases aligning to TRBD2. The CDR3 sequence is 16 residues long. Per the germline V gene, CDR1 is SGHVS and CDR2 is FQNEAQ. The V gene end was trimmed by 1 base and the J gene end by 1 base; junction bases not matched to a gene: 3. The CDR3 bases are TGTGCCAGCAGCTTAGTGACTAGCGGGGCGTCCTACGAGCAGTACGTC. Protein product: CASSLVTSGASYEQYV.

The chain carries TRBV29-1 and TRBJ1-2; 11 nucleotides agree with TRBD1. Germline values: CDR1 SQVTM, CDR2 ANQGSEA. The CDR3 is 13 residues long. J was trimmed by 8 bases and V by 3 bases; bases with no gene match: 5. The CDR3 protein is CSVDSDRGPGYTF. Written as DNA, the CDR3 is TGCAGCGTTGACTCGGACAGGGGGCCCGGCTACACCTTC.

This chain connects TRBV4-2 to TRBJ2-1; TRBD2 agrees at 9 bases. V was clipped by 1 base and J by 7 bases; unmatched bases: 8. The CDR3 totals 16 residues. The germline gives CDR1 LGHNA, CDR2 YNFKEQ. CDR3 sequence reads: CASSQVPGSGGNEQFF. The CDR3, as DNA: TGTGCCAGCAGCCAAGTCCCTGGTAGCGGGGGAAATGAGCAGTTCTTC.

The sample holds a few counts of this clonotype. V is TRBV10-3 and J is TRBJ2-5, with D tentatively TRBD1 or TRBD2 (5 bases each). Trimming took off 2 bases at V and 4 bases at J, with 17 bases between the two ends. The germline CDR1 and CDR2 sequences are ENHRY and SYGVKD. CDR3 length: 16 amino acids. CDR3 nucleotide sequence: TGTGCCATCAGTGAGGCCTCTTTGGGGGTTGGAGAGACCCAGTACTTC. This gives the protein CAISEASLGVGETQYF.

This clonotype was detected a few times. The chain is built from TRBV20-1 and TRBJ2-3, with D unresolved. CDR1 and CDR2 (germline): DFQATT, SNEGSKA (reference sequence). This CDR3 has 14 amino acids. V was trimmed by 3 bases and J by 3 bases, leaving 13 bases between them. The DNA for the CDR3 is TGCAGTGCTAGCGAGGAATATCTGACAGATACGCAGTATTTT. Translation: CSASEEYLTDTQYF.